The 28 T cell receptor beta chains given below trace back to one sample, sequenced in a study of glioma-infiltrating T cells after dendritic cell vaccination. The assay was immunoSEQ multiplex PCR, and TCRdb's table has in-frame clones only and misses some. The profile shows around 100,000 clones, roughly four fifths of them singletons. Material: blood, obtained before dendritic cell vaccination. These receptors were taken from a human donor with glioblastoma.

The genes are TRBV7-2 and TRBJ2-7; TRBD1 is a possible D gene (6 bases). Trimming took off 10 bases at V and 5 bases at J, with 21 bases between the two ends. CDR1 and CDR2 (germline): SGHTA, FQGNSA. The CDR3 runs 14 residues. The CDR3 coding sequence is TGTGCCACCCTCAACCCAGGGGAAAGTAACGAGCAGTACTTC. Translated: CATLNPGESNEQYF. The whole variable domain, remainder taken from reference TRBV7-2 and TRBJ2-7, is GAGVSQSPSNKVTEKGKDVELRCDPISGHTALYWYRQSLGQGLEFLIYFQGNSAPDKSGLPSDRFSAERTGGSVSTLTIQRTQQEDSAVYLCATLNPGESNEQYFGPGTRLTVT.

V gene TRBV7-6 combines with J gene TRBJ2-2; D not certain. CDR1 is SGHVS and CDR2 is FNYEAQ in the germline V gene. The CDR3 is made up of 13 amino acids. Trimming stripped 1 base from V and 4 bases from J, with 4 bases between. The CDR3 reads CASSLEPTGELFF. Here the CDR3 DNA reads TGTGCCAGCAGCTTAGAGCCCACCGGGGAGCTGTTTTTT.

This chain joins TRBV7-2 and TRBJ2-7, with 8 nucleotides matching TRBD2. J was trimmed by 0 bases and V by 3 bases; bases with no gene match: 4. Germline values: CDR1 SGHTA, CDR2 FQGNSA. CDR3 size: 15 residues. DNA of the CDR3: TGTGCCAGCAGCTTCCGGGGGGGTCACTCCTACGAGCAGTACTTC. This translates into CASSFRGGHSYEQYF. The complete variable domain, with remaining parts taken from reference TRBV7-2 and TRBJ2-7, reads GAGVSQSPSNKVTEKGKDVELRCDPISGHTALYWYRQSLGQGLEFLIYFQGNSAPDKSGLPSDRFSAERTGGSVSTLTIQRTQQEDSAVYLCASSFRGGHSYEQYFGPGTRLTVT.

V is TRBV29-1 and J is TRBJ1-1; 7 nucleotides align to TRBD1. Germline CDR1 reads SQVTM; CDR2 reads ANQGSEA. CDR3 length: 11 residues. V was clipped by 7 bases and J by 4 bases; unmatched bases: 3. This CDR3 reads CSAGGLTEAFF. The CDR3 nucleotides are TGCAGCGCAGGGGGGCTCACTGAAGCTTTCTTT.

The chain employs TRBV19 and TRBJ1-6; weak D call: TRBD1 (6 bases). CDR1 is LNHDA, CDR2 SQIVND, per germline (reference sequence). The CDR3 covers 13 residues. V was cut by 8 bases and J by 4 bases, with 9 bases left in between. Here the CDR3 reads CASAGQYNSPLHF. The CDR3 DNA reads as TGTGCCAGTGCCGGACAGTATAATTCACCCCTCCACTTT.

The CDR3 region is CASSQDGTSTDTQYF. The CDR3 bases are TGTGCCAGCTCCCAGGACGGGACTAGCACAGATACGCAGTATTTT. This rearrangement joins TRBV18 to TRBJ2-3; weak D call: TRBD2 (6 bases). Germline assignment: CDR1 KGHSH and CDR2 LQKENI. The CDR3 has 15 residues. The V end lost 6 bases, the J end lost 0 bases, and 13 bases lay between the germline ends.

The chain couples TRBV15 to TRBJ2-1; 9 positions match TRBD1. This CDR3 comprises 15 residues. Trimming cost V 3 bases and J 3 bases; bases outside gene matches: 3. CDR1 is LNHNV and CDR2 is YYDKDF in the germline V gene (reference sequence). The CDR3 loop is CATSSPGQGYNEQFF. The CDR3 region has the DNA TGTGCCACCAGCAGTCCGGGACAGGGCTACAATGAGCAGTTCTTC.

CDR3 region: CASSIPRTGATDTQYF. The DNA for the CDR3 is TGTGCCAGTAGTATACCCCGGACAGGGGCGACAGATACGCAGTATTTT. The rearrangement uses TRBV19 and TRBJ2-3; 9 nucleotides agree with TRBD1. Germline V gene sequence: CDR1 LNHDA, CDR2 SQIVND (reference sequence). Germline trimming cut 2 bases from V and 3 bases from J; bases unmatched to any gene: 6. The CDR3 covers 16 residues.

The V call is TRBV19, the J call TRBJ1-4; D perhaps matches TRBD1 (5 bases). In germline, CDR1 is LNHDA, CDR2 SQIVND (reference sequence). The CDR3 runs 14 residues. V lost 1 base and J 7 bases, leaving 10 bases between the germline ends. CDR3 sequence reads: CASSIVAGSEKLFF. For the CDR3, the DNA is TGTGCCAGTAGTATAGTGGCAGGGTCTGAAAAACTGTTTTTT. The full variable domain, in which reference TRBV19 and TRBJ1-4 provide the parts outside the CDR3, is DGGITQSPKYLFRKEGQNVTLSCEQNLNHDAMYWYRQDPGQGLRLIYYSQIVNDFQKGDIAEGYSVSREKKESFPLTVTSAQKNPTAFYLCASSIVAGSEKLFFGSGTQLSVL.

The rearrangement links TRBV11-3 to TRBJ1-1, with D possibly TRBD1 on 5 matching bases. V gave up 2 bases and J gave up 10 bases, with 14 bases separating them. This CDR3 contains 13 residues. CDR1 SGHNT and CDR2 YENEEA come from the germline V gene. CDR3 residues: CASSLLGPVGAFF. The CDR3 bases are TGTGCCAGCAGCTTATTGGGGCCAGTCGGAGCTTTCTTT. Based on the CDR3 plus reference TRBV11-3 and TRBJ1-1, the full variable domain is EAGVVQSPRYKIIEKKQPVAFWCNPISGHNTLYWYLQNLGQGPELLIRYENEEAVDDSQLPKDRFSAERLKGVDSTLKIQPAELGDSAVYLCASSLLGPVGAFFGQGTRLTVV.

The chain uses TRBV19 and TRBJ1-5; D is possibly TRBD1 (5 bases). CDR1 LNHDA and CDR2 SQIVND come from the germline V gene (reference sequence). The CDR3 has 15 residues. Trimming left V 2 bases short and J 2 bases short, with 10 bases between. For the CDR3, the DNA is TGTGCCAGTAGTATAATAGGGGCCGGCAATCAGCCCCAGCATTTT. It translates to CASSIIGAGNQPQHF.

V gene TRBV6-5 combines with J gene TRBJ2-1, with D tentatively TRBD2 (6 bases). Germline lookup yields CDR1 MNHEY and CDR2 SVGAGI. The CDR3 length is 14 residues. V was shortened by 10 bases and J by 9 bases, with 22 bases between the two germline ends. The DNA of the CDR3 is TGTGCCACAGCAGCCGCGGGGAACTTGGTTGAGCAGTTCTTC. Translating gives CATAAAGNLVEQFF.

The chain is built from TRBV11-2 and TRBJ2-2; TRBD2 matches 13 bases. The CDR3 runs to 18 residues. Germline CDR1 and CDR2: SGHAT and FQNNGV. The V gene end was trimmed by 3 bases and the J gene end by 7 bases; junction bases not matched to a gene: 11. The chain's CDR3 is CASSFRTSGGAGVGELFF. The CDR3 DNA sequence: TGTGCCAGCAGCTTTCGGACTAGCGGGGGCGCCGGGGTCGGGGAGCTGTTTTTT.

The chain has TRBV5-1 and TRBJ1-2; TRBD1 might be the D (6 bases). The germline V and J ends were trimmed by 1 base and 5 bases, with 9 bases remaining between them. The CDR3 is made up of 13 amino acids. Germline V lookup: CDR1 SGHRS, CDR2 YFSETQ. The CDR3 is CASSLMGQYGYTF. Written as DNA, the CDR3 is TGCGCCAGCAGCTTGATGGGACAATATGGCTACACCTTC.

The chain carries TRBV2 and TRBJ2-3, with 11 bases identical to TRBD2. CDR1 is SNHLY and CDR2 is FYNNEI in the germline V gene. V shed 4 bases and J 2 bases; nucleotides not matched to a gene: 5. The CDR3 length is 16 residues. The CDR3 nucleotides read TGTGCCAGCAGTGGTACTAGCGGGGGCCTCACAGATACGCAGTATTTT. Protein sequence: CASSGTSGGLTDTQYF. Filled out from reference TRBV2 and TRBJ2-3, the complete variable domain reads EPEVTQTPSHQVTQMGQEVILRCVPISNHLYFYWYRQILGQKVEFLVSFYNNEISEKSEIFDDQFSVERPDGSNFTLKIRSTKLEDSAMYFCASSGTSGGLTDTQYFGPGTRLTVL.

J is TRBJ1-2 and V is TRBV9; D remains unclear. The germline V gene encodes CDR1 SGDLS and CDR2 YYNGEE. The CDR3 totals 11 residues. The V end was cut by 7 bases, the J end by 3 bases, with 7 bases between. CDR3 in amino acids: CASGQDYGYTF. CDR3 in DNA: TGTGCCAGCGGTCAGGACTATGGCTACACCTTC.

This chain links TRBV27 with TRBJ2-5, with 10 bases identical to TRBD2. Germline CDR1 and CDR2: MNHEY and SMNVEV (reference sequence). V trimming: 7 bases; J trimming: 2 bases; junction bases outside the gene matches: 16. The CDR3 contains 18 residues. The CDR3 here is CASTPRPRGLAMQETQYF. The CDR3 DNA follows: TGTGCCAGCACCCCCAGACCCCGGGGACTAGCGATGCAAGAGACCCAGTACTTC.

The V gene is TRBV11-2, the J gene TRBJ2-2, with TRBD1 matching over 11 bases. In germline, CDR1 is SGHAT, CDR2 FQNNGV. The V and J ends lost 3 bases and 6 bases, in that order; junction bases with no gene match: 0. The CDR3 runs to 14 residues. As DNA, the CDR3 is TGTGCCAGCAGCTTGGGACAGGGGGCCGGGGAGCTGTTTTTT. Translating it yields CASSLGQGAGELFF.

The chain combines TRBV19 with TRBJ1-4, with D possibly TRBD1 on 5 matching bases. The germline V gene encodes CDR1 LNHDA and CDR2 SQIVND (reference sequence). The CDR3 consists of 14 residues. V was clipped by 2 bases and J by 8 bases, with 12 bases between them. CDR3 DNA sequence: TGTGCCAGTAGTATACAGGGAATTGAAGAAAAACTGTTTTTT. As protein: CASSIQGIEEKLFF.

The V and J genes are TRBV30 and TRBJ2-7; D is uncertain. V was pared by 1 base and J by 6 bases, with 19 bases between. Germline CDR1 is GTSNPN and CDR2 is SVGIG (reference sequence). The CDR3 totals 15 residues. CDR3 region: CAWSGVASISLEQYF. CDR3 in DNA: TGTGCCTGGAGTGGAGTTGCGTCGATTTCTCTCGAGCAGTACTTC.

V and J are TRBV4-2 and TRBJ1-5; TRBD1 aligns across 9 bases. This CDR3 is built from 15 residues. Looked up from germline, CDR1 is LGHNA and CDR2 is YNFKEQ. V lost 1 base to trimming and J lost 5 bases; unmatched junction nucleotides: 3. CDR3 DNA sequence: TGTGCCAGCAGCCAAGTAGGGACAGGGTATCAGCCCCAGCATTTT. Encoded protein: CASSQVGTGYQPQHF.

The CDR3 loop reads CASSIDGVGDSPLHF. DNA of the CDR3: TGTGCCAGCAGCATCGACGGGGTCGGGGATTCACCCCTCCACTTT. V gene TRBV9 combines with J gene TRBJ1-6; no definite D call. Trimming shortened V by 4 bases and J by 8 bases, and 16 bases separated the two germline ends. The CDR3 has 15 residues. Germline values: CDR1 SGDLS, CDR2 YYNGEE.

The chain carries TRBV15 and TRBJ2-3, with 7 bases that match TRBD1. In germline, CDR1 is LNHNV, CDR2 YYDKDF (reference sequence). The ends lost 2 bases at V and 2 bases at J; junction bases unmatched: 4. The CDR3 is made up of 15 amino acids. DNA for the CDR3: TGTGCCACCAGCAGACAGGGACAGCCCACAGATACGCAGTATTTT. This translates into CATSRQGQPTDTQYF.

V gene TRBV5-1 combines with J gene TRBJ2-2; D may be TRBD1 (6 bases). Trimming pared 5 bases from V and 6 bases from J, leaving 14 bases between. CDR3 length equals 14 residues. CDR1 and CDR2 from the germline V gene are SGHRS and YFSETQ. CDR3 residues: CASRIQGIAGELFF. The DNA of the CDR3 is TGCGCCAGCAGGATACAGGGTATTGCCGGGGAGCTGTTTTTT.

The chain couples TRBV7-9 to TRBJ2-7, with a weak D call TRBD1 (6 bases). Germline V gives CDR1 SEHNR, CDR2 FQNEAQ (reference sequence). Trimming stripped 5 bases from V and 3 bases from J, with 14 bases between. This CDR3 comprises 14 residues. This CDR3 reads CASSPRDKGYEQYF. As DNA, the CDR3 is TGTGCCAGCAGCCCCCGGGACAAGGGCTACGAGCAGTACTTC.

The CDR3 is CASSFAGGASGAYEQYF. The CDR3 DNA sequence: TGTGCCAGCAGCTTCGCGGGGGGGGCTAGCGGGGCCTACGAGCAGTACTTC. The genes are TRBV11-3 and TRBJ2-7, with 9 bases matching TRBD2. Germline trimming cut 3 bases from V and 2 bases from J; bases unmatched to any gene: 11. CDR1 and CDR2 (germline): SGHNT, YENEEA. The CDR3 covers 17 residues.

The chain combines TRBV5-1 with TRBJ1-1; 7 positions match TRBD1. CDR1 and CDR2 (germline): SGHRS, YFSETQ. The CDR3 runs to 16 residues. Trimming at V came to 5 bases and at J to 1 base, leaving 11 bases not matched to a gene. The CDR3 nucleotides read TGCGCCAGCAGAAAGTATGAGGGGGCAGGGAACACTGAAGCTTTCTTT. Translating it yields CASRKYEGAGNTEAFF.

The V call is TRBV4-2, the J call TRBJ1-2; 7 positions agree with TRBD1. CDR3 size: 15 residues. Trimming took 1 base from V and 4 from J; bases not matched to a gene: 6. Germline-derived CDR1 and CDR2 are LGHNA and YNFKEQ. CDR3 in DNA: TGTGCCAGCAGCCAAGCCGGGAGGGGGCCCTATGGCTACACCTTC. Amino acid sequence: CASSQAGRGPYGYTF.